The 18 T cell receptor beta chains below all came from one sample that was sequenced in a study of monozygotic twins with inflammatory bowel disease. TCRdb processed the 5' RACE reads again and assigns one entry to each CDR3 protein, with no DNA. This table holds approximately 160,000 distinct CDR3 sequences. Sequenced material: blood. These receptors all come from a human donor with ulcerative colitis or Crohn's disease, or a healthy co-twin of an affected twin (not recorded which).

J is TRBJ1-6 and V is TRBV6-1; absent DNA, TCRdb's TRBD1 call cannot be checked. This CDR3 contains 15 residues. CDR1 is MNHNS, CDR2 SASEGT, per germline. The CDR3 protein is CASSELGDVRSPLHF.

The CDR3: CAWSLGTGPYEQYF. The chain is built from TRBV30 and TRBJ2-7; lacking DNA, the TRBD1 call made by TCRdb goes unchecked. The length of the CDR3 is 14 residues. CDR1 and CDR2 (germline): GTSNPN, SVGIG (reference sequence).

The J gene is TRBJ2-3, the V gene TRBV12-3 or TRBV12-4. The CDR3 is made up of 12 amino acids. The CDR3 here is CASSKTGDTQYF.

This chain joins TRBV19 and TRBJ2-6. The CDR3 length is 13 residues. From germline, CDR1 is LNHDA and CDR2 SQIVND (reference sequence). The CDR3 spells CASSIVGANVLTF.

The V gene is TRBV5-1, the J gene TRBJ2-7; TCRdb's D call of TRBD1 is untestable without DNA. The CDR3 runs 14 residues. Per germline, CDR1 SGHRS and CDR2 YFSETQ. CDR3 in amino acids: CASSLRGVDYEQYF.

This rearrangement joins TRBV5-1 to TRBJ2-7; the TRBD2 assignment by TCRdb is unverifiable without DNA. The CDR3 is 14 residues long. Germline CDR1 SGHRS, CDR2 YFSETQ. CDR3 residues: CASSQGLAADEQYF.

The V and J genes are TRBV3-1 and TRBJ2-7. CDR3 length: 11 residues. From germline, CDR1 is LGHDT and CDR2 YNNKEL (reference sequence). CDR3 in amino acids: CASSRFYEQYF.

V usage is TRBV5-1 and J usage is TRBJ2-4. Germline lookup yields CDR1 SGHRS and CDR2 YFSETQ. This CDR3 region has 17 residues. The CDR3 sequence: CASSLAGVGAAKNIQYF.

V usage is TRBV6-5 and J usage is TRBJ2-1; TCRdb's D gene call, TRBD2, goes unchecked for lack of DNA. Per the germline V gene, CDR1 is MNHEY and CDR2 is SVGAGI. The CDR3 runs 15 residues. CDR3 amino acids: CASSPTSGNYNEQFF.

This chain joins TRBV12-3 or TRBV12-4 and TRBJ2-1; the D call from TCRdb, TRBD2, cannot be confirmed without DNA. The CDR3 is 13 residues long. CDR3: CASSSGLFSEQFF.

The J gene is TRBJ1-5, the V gene TRBV7-9; the D call of TRBD1 rests on TCRdb alone, since no DNA is present to check it. Per the germline V gene, CDR1 is SEHNR and CDR2 is FQNEAQ (reference sequence). The length of the CDR3 is 15 residues. The chain's CDR3 is CASSLEAGGSQPQHF.

The J gene is TRBJ2-1, the V gene TRBV7-6; without DNA, the TCRdb call of TRBD2 cannot be checked. The CDR3 length is 21 residues. The germline V gene has CDR1 SGHVS and CDR2 FNYEAQ. The CDR3: CASSLEKFLGTINPRDNEQFF.

V is TRBV20-1 and J is TRBJ2-7. The CDR3 sequence is 15 residues long. CDR1 DFQATT and CDR2 SNEGSKA come from the germline V gene (reference sequence). The CDR3 region is CSARVLAESSYEQYF.

The V and J genes are TRBV7-2 and TRBJ2-3. The CDR3 loop spans 15 amino acids. Germline CDR1 is SGHTA and CDR2 is FQGNSA. This CDR3 reads CATLSPRRLSDTQYF.

The J gene is TRBJ2-7, the V gene TRBV7-9; the TCRdb D gene call, TRBD1, has no DNA to confirm it. Germline loops: CDR1 SEHNR, CDR2 FQNEAQ (reference sequence). CDR3 length: 14 residues. The CDR3 sequence is CASSPDRLVDEQYF.

This chain connects TRBV30 to TRBJ1-3; TCRdb reports TRBD1, a call that lacks DNA to check it against. CDR3 length equals 13 residues. Germline V gives CDR1 GTSNPN, CDR2 SVGIG (reference sequence). The CDR3 protein is CAWSVAGGNTIYF.

The rearrangement joins TRBV10-3 to TRBJ2-2; TCRdb's assignment of TRBD1 cannot be checked, as there is no DNA. This CDR3 contains 12 residues. Germline CDR1 is ENHRY and CDR2 is SYGVKD. CDR3 protein: CATRESTGELFF.

The genes are TRBV27 and TRBJ2-3; the D call of TRBD1 rests on TCRdb alone, since no DNA is present to check it. The CDR3 is made up of 15 amino acids. Germline lookup yields CDR1 MNHEY and CDR2 SMNVEV (reference sequence). The CDR3 reads CASISGGARTDTQYF.